This T cell receptor (beta chain) is from a study of blood T cell repertoires in COVID-19. Study overall: Whether acute or convalescent, the COVID-19 samples came from the United States, Italy and Spain. PBMCs, B-cell-depleted T cells, or T cells were the source of the cDNA or gDNA that made up the material.

V was pared by 6 bases and J by 6 bases, with 22 bases between. This CDR3 contains 16 residues. The germline V gene has CDR1 SGDLS and CDR2 YYNGEE. Authors' methods: From reference gene primer amplification, estimates of nucleated cell counts were derived. The assay was immunoSEQ multiplex PCR, and TCRdb's table has in-frame clones only and misses some. The V and J calls and the clone size are those of that table, but D and trimming were determined from the DNA. The table lists 120,000 to 150,000 clones, more than 70% of them singletons. Sequencing was performed on peripheral blood. The clonotype was recovered from a human donor in a cohort sampled during active COVID-19. J is TRBJ2-1 and V is TRBV9, with a weak D call TRBD1 (9 bases). CDR3 sequence reads: CASTGGVGQGGNEQFF. For the CDR3, the DNA is TGTGCCAGCACCGGGGGGGTGGGACAGGGAGGCAATGAGCAGTTCTTC.